Listed below are T cell receptor delta chains from one sample, sequenced in a study of gamma-delta T cells after stem cell transplantation. TCRdb reapplied CATT to the RT-PCR reads. The top ten clones hold 45% to 60% of a sample with approximately 1,100 delta-chain clones, approximately 3.9% of them seen once. Sequenced sample: gamma-delta T cells. Receptors were obtained from a human donor. It is not recorded whose cells these are; they may come from a transplant donor. Each CDR3 is given without its conserved first and last residue.

>TRDV2|TRDJ1
ACDTAPSGGPPREHFHKLI
>TRDV2|TRDJ1
ACDPLRGEDDTDKLI
>TRDV2|TRDJ3
ACDILGDTHKDTRQMF
>TRDV2|TRDJ1
ACDPLETGGYGGYTDKLI
>TRDV2|TRDJ1
ACDTVSTGVYTNTDNLI
>TRDV2|TRDJ1
ACDRLGDTGLTDKLI
>TRDV3|TRDJ3
ALRPPPSRDTRQMF
>TRDV2|TRDJ1
ACDTVGATLDNLI
>TRDV2|TRDJ1
ACDTVGGFNTDKLI
>TRDV3|TRDJ1
AKGSGTAMTDKLI
>TRDV2|TRDJ1
ACDSVLGDPSYTDKLI
>TRDV2|TRDJ1
ACDTTLLTNWGTGGKNDDKLI
>TRDV1|TRDJ1
ALGELVPHSWGPKTGVDKLI
>TRDV2|TRDJ1
ACDTVSFLKAGGITDKLI
>TRDV2|TRDJ1
ACDTLGDTLAYTDKLI
>TRDV2|TRDJ1
ACDTLLTPVATYTDKLI
>TRDV2|TRDJ1
ACDTVRTLRDKLI
>TRDV2|TRDJ1
ACDIFIPQYWGYTDKLI
>TRDV2|TRDJ1
ACDPMPGLGDTTSNTDKLI
>TRDV2|TRDJ1
ACDTVGDTRVYTDKLI
>TRDV2|TRDJ3
ACDTGGSGTWDTRQMF
>TRDV2|TRDJ1
ACDTIGLGDVGDTDKLI
>TRDV2|TRDJ1
ACDALLGDKRDTDKLI